This TCR beta chain was sequenced in a study of blood T cell repertoires in COVID-19. For the study at large: PBMCs, B-cell-depleted T cells, or T cells were the source of the cDNA or gDNA that made up the material.

One Seattle source followed patients from active infection through their disease course. Here immunoSEQ multiplex PCR was the method, and the copy in TCRdb shows in-frame clones only, minus some. The data contain about 46,000 clones, 80% to 90% of them singletons. This CDR3 has 15 amino acids. Germline V gives CDR1 LGHNT, CDR2 FRNRAP. V lost 3 bases to trimming and J lost 8 bases; unmatched junction nucleotides: 7. The sequence was collected from a woman of 80 years or more with COVID-19, enrolled during active disease. The chain couples TRBV12-5 to TRBJ2-3; 11 bases agree with TRBD2. Material: peripheral blood. This CDR3 reads CASGFGLAGPGTQYF. The DNA of the CDR3 is TGTGCTAGTGGTTTCGGACTAGCGGGTCCTGGTACGCAGTATTTT. Combining the CDR3 with reference TRBV12-5 and TRBJ2-3 gives the whole variable domain DARVTQTPRHKVTEMGQEVTMRCQPILGHNTVFWYRQTMMQGLELLAYFRNRAPLDDSGMPKDRFSAEMPDATLATLKIQPSEPRDSAVYFCASGFGLAGPGTQYFGPGTRLTVL.